This T cell receptor beta chain was found in a study of beta chain features in type 1 diabetes. Reverse transcription of all isolated RNA meant that expressed TCRB transcripts were sequenced. TCRdb's copy holds only in-frame clones and misses some; the assay was immunoSEQ multiplex PCR. The sample carries approximately 340,000 clones, about 15% recorded once. Heparinised blood was drawn once per donor, averaging roughly 120 mL. About this clone itself: What it binds is unknown.

Whole-study results and caveats: A greater similarity of naive, central memory and Treg TCRB repertoires was seen among patients than among healthy donors. For cells with high TCR expression, cDNA sequencing could yield over-representation.

In germline, CDR1 is SEHNR, CDR2 FQNEAQ (reference sequence). V lost 5 bases and J lost 1; bases outside the gene matches: 4. This CDR3 region has 14 residues. Sequenced: naive CD4+ T cells from blood. The V and J genes are TRBV7-9 and TRBJ2-5, with 7 bases matching TRBD1. The TCR was taken from a woman younger than 30 in good health. CDR3 sequence (DNA): TGTGCCAGCAGCGAGGGGACAGTCCAAGAGACCCAGTACTTC. Translated: CASSEGTVQETQYF.